This paragraph reports one TCR beta chain. The method was immunoSEQ multiplex PCR; TCRdb's version includes in-frame clones alone and lacks a portion of them. The table has about 97,000 clones, nearly 95% seen once. This specimen belongs to a study of T cells in pancreatic ductal adenocarcinoma. The selected patients with pancreatic ductal adenocarcinoma had surgery but no neoadjuvant therapy. CDR3 length: 15 residues. Trimming took 6 bases from V and 3 from J; bases not matched to a gene: 7. Germline CDR1 and CDR2: SGHTA and FQGNSA. The sequenced sample consisted of PBMCs. The clonotype originates from a human donor with pancreatic ductal adenocarcinoma. The V gene is TRBV7-2, the J gene TRBJ2-1; 8 bases are a match to TRBD2. In DNA form, the CDR3 reads TGTGCCAGCAGTACTCCGGGACTAGGCTACAATGAGCAGTTCTTC. Amino acids: CASSTPGLGYNEQFF.